The 4 T cell receptor beta chains given below trace back to one sample, sequenced in a study of metastatic and nonmetastatic thyroid tumors. Thyroid surgery was preceded by no treatment in any patient. TCRdb re-clonotyped the PCR reads via MiXCR. The sample lists around 20,000 clones, 30% to 35% seen once, with 20% to 25% in the top ten. Sequencing was done on a sample of adjacent normal tissue. The receptor set was obtained from a female donor with papillary thyroid cancer or a benign thyroid nodule (not recorded which). Some clones in this sample may be carry-over from other donors' samples.

The gene calls are TRBV5-1 and TRBJ2-1; D possibly matches TRBD1 or TRBD2 (6 bases each). The CDR3 is 15 residues long. V was shortened by 3 bases and J by 4 bases, with 14 bases between the two germline ends. The V gene's germline CDR1 is SGHRS and CDR2 YFSETQ. The CDR3 sequence is CASSSTEGQYNEQFF. CDR3 nucleotides: TGCGCCAGCAGCTCGACGGAGGGACAATACAATGAGCAGTTCTTC.

J is TRBJ1-5 and V is TRBV6-2 or TRBV6-3, with unresolved D. V was clipped by 3 bases and J by 4 bases, with 4 bases between them. Germline assignment: CDR1 MNHEY and CDR2 SVGEGT. The CDR3 is 12 amino acids. This CDR3 is CASSYVNQPQHF. The CDR3, as DNA: TGTGCCAGCAGTTATGTGAATCAGCCCCAGCATTTT.

The rearrangement links TRBV12-3 or TRBV12-4 to TRBJ2-5; 12 bases line up with TRBD2. The junction had 4 bases not matched to a gene; V was cut back by 6 bases and J by 5 bases. The CDR3 contains 14 residues. The CDR3 DNA reads TGTGCCAGCAGGCTAGCGGGAGGGCGGGAGACCCAGTACTTC. It translates to CASRLAGGRETQYF.

This clone was observed a few times. The J gene is TRBJ1-2, the V gene TRBV12-3 or TRBV12-4; TRBD1 matches 7 bases. The CDR3 sequence is 15 residues long. The trim removed 2 bases at V and 4 bases at J, leaving 7 bases unmatched. CDR3 protein: CASSLRGQSSYGYTF. CDR3 DNA sequence: TGTGCCAGCAGTTTAAGGGGACAGTCTTCCTATGGCTACACCTTC.